What follows are 13 T cell receptor beta chains derived from one specimen sequenced in a study of early T cells in non-severe SARS-CoV-2 infection. TCRdb analysed the 5' RACE reads with MiXCR anew, one entry per CDR3 protein. This repertoire shows 60,000 or so distinct CDR3 sequences, more than 12% found once; its top ten account for 9% to 10%. The input for sequencing was whole blood, taken at baseline. The source of these receptors is an adult who was a healthcare worker with PCR-confirmed SARS-CoV-2 infection or an uninfected control (not recorded which).

The V and J genes are TRBV5-6 and TRBJ2-1, with TRBD2 matching 10 bases. This CDR3 spans 14 amino acids. V gave up 1 base and J gave up 9 bases; unmatched junction bases: 4. Germline CDR1 and CDR2: SGHDT and YYEEEE. In DNA, the CDR3 is TGTGCCAGCAGCTTGAGCGGGAGGGTAGCTGAGCAGTTCTTC. As protein: CASSLSGRVAEQFF. The entire variable domain, with the rest obtained from reference TRBV5-6 and TRBJ2-1, is as follows: DAGVTQSPTHLIKTRGQQVTLRCSPKSGHDTVSWYQQALGQGPQFIFQYYEEEERQRGNFPDRFSGHQFPNYSSELNVNALLLGDSALYLCASSLSGRVAEQFFGPGTRLTVL.

This clonotype appeared a few times. The genes are TRBV7-2 and TRBJ2-7; D is possibly TRBD1 (6 bases). From germline, CDR1 is SGHTA and CDR2 FQGNSA. This CDR3 has 14 residues. Trimming took 6 bases from V and 3 from J, leaving 15 bases between them. CDR3 bases: TGTGCCAGCAGACCTCGGACAGTTGTCTACGAGCAGTACTTC. This sequence encodes CASRPRTVVYEQYF. The entire variable domain, with the rest obtained from reference TRBV7-2 and TRBJ2-7, is as follows: GAGVSQSPSNKVTEKGKDVELRCDPISGHTALYWYRQSLGQGLEFLIYFQGNSAPDKSGLPSDRFSAERTGGSVSTLTIQRTQQEDSAVYLCASRPRTVVYEQYFGPGTRLTVT.

This chain uses TRBV5-1 with TRBJ2-5; perhaps TRBD1 as D (5 bases). This CDR3 comprises 11 residues. The germline V gene encodes CDR1 SGHRS and CDR2 YFSETQ. V lost 7 bases and J 4 bases, leaving 8 bases between the germline ends. CDR3 in DNA: TGCGCCAGCGGACACTTAGAGACCCAGTACTTC. It encodes CASGHLETQYF.

This clonotype was seen more than once but under ten times. This chain uses TRBV11-2 with TRBJ2-5, with no clear D. The germline gives CDR1 SGHAT, CDR2 FQNNGV. V dropped 3 bases and J dropped 1 base, with 6 bases sitting between them. This CDR3 has 13 amino acids. CDR3 protein: CASSFGFQETQYF. DNA for the CDR3: TGTGCCAGCAGCTTCGGGTTCCAAGAGACCCAGTACTTC.

This clonotype showed up just a few times. V usage is TRBV11-3 and J usage is TRBJ2-2, with D perhaps matching TRBD2 (6 bases). This CDR3 has 17 residues. Germline V gene lookup returns CDR1 SGHNT and CDR2 YENEEA. V dropped 4 bases and J dropped 2 bases, with 17 bases sitting between them. CDR3 DNA sequence: TGTGCCAGCAGCTCCCCGAGTGGGGGGAGAAACACCGGGGAGCTGTTTTTT. Translation gives CASSSPSGGRNTGELFF.

This chain links TRBV5-1 with TRBJ1-4; no clear D. Germline V lookup: CDR1 SGHRS, CDR2 YFSETQ. Trimming removed 4 bases at V and 0 bases at J, with 13 bases between. CDR3 size: 16 residues. CDR3 loop: CASSENLGATNEKLFF. In DNA, the CDR3 is TGCGCCAGCAGCGAAAACCTGGGTGCAACTAATGAAAAACTGTTTTTT.

This clonotype was seen more than once but under ten times. CDR3 in amino acids: CSAGGLAGIETKETQYF. The CDR3 DNA reads as TGCAGTGCTGGCGGACTAGCGGGTATCGAAACGAAAGAGACCCAGTACTTC. V is TRBV20-1 and J is TRBJ2-5, with 11 bases lining up with TRBD2. This CDR3 has 17 residues. After removal of 5 bases from V and 3 bases from J, the junction contained 14 bases not matched to a gene. The V gene's germline CDR1 is DFQATT and CDR2 SNEGSKA (reference sequence).

This clonotype was counted only a few times. V usage is TRBV24-1 and J usage is TRBJ1-1; D perhaps matches TRBD1 (5 bases). The germline V gene encodes CDR1 KGHDR and CDR2 SFDVKD. Trimming shortened V by 11 bases and J by 11 bases, and 17 bases separated the two germline ends. The CDR3 sequence is 11 residues long. The CDR3 sequence is CAIDEGDEAFF. The CDR3 region has the DNA TGTGCCATTGACGAAGGGGACGAGGCTTTCTTT.

The sample holds many counts of this clonotype. The rearrangement joins TRBV19 to TRBJ2-1; 7 bases are shared with TRBD2. The CDR3 is 14 residues long. After removal of 4 bases from V and 4 bases from J, the junction contained 4 bases not matched to a gene. In germline, CDR1 is LNHDA, CDR2 SQIVND (reference sequence). CDR3 in DNA: TGTGCCAGTAGTAGGCGGGGGTATTACAATGAGCAGTTCTTC. Translated, it gives CASSRRGYYNEQFF.

This clonotype was counted at least ten times. The rearrangement joins TRBV5-1 to TRBJ2-3; the match to TRBD2 covers 8 bases. Looked up from germline, CDR1 is SGHRS and CDR2 is YFSETQ. V shed 4 bases and J 2 bases; nucleotides not matched to a gene: 9. This CDR3 is 16 amino acids long. The CDR3 spells CASSTQSGGLTDTQYF. The DNA for the CDR3 is TGCGCCAGCAGCACCCAAAGCGGGGGCCTCACAGATACGCAGTATTTT.

The chain carries TRBV3-1 and TRBJ2-1, with 9 positions matching TRBD2. The CDR3 has 14 residues. The germline V gene has CDR1 LGHDT and CDR2 YNNKEL (reference sequence). V shed 5 bases and J 7 bases; nucleotides not matched to a gene: 6. The CDR3 DNA reads TGTGCCAGCAGCAGCCGCGGGGGGGCGAATGAGCAGTTCTTC. Its protein product is CASSSRGGANEQFF.

This chain links TRBV6-2 or TRBV6-3 with TRBJ1-5, with unresolved D. Trimming took off 3 bases at V and 7 bases at J, with 10 bases between the two ends. Germline V lookup: CDR1 MNHEY, CDR2 SVGEGT. The CDR3 totals 13 residues. In DNA, the CDR3 is TGTGCCAGCAGTTATGGAGGGAACCAGCCCCAGCATTTT. This encodes CASSYGGNQPQHF.

The J gene is TRBJ1-1, the V gene TRBV19; D remains unclear. The CDR3 has 15 residues. Germline V gene lookup returns CDR1 LNHDA and CDR2 SQIVND (reference sequence). Deletions cut 5 bases from V and 3 bases from J, with 16 bases between. Here the CDR3 DNA reads TGTGCCAGTAGTCCCCTGCCGGGATCTGACACTGAAGCTTTCTTT. This translates into CASSPLPGSDTEAFF.